Below are 17 T cell receptor beta chains sequenced from a single sample in a study of blood T cell repertoires in COVID-19. Profiled with immunoSEQ multiplex PCR; TCRdb holds only in-frame clones, not every one. The sample consists of around 400,000 clones, approximately 87% of them appearing once. The specimen was peripheral blood. The receptors originated from a woman in her sixties or seventies with COVID-19, enrolled during active disease.

This chain uses TRBV9 with TRBJ2-2; D uncertain. The CDR3 has 19 amino acids. The V end was cut by 0 bases, the J end by 6 bases, with 24 bases between. Germline CDR1 reads SGDLS; CDR2 reads YYNGEE. This chain's CDR3 is CASSVEPVRTLTSAGELFF. As DNA, the CDR3 is TGTGCCAGCAGCGTAGAACCAGTTCGAACCCTCACAAGCGCCGGGGAGCTGTTTTTT.

CDR3 nucleotides: TGTGCCAGTAGTACTACCCCGGGGGTTTACGAGCAGTACTTC. This gives the protein CASSTTPGVYEQYF. This chain uses TRBV19 with TRBJ2-7; possible D gene TRBD2, 6 bases. The CDR3 covers 14 residues. Trimming stripped 4 bases from V and 4 bases from J, with 14 bases between. Germline V gene sequence: CDR1 LNHDA, CDR2 SQIVND (reference sequence).

This chain links TRBV7-9 with TRBJ1-1, with D hard to call. The CDR3 totals 13 residues. Germline V lookup: CDR1 SEHNR, CDR2 FQNEAQ (reference sequence). V lost 8 bases and J lost 9, with 19 bases in between. The CDR3 DNA is TGTGCCAGCGGGATTCTCGGTCGGGGAAAAGCTTTCTTT. Translated, it gives CASGILGRGKAFF. Combining the CDR3 with reference TRBV7-9 and TRBJ1-1 gives the whole variable domain DTGVSQNPRHKITKRGQNVTFRCDPISEHNRLYWYRQTLGQGPEFLTYFQNEAQLEKSRLLSDRFSAERPKGSFSTLEIQRTEQGDSAMYLCASGILGRGKAFFGQGTRLTVV.

The rearrangement links TRBV3-1 (or the pseudogene TRBV3-2) to TRBJ1-2; unclear D gene. The CDR3 is 12 residues long. Trimming removed 1 base at V and 8 bases at J, with 8 bases between. Germline V gives CDR1 LGHDT, CDR2 YNNKEL (reference sequence). CDR3 loop: CASSQGSGGYTF. CDR3 DNA sequence: TGTGCCAGCAGCCAAGGGTCCGGGGGCTACACCTTC.

The chain employs TRBV4-2 and TRBJ2-7; the match to TRBD2 covers 9 bases. CDR1 is LGHNA, CDR2 YNFKEQ, per germline. The CDR3 sequence is 15 residues long. Trimming removed 3 bases from V and 2 bases from J; junction bases left unmatched: 5. CDR3 nucleotides: TGTGCCAGCAGCCATGCGAGCGGGGGGCCCTACGAGCAGTACTTC. This sequence encodes CASSHASGGPYEQYF.

V usage is TRBV30 and J usage is TRBJ1-5, with D hard to call. CDR3 length equals 13 residues. The V gene's germline CDR1 is GTSNPN and CDR2 SVGIG (reference sequence). V was trimmed by 5 bases and J by 5 bases, leaving 13 bases between them. CDR3 in amino acids: CAWSGSGYQPQHF. Written as DNA, the CDR3 is TGTGCCTGGTCGGGAAGTGGCTATCAGCCCCAGCATTTT.

The chain recombines TRBV7-6 with TRBJ2-1, with 12 bases fitting TRBD2. From germline, CDR1 is SGHVS and CDR2 FNYEAQ. This CDR3 spans 15 amino acids. J was trimmed by 7 bases and V by 4 bases; bases with no gene match: 5. The CDR3 DNA follows: TGTGCCAGCAGCTCCGCTAGCGGGGGGGGGAATGAGCAGTTCTTC. It is translated as CASSSASGGGNEQFF.

V usage is TRBV7-3 and J usage is TRBJ2-5, with D perhaps TRBD1 (6 bases). Trimming stripped 2 bases from V and 2 bases from J, with 15 bases between. Per germline, CDR1 SGHTA and CDR2 FQGTGA. This CDR3 is built from 16 residues. The CDR3 DNA follows: TGTGCCAGCAGCTTATGGGGCAGGGGTAGACAAGAGACCCAGTACTTC. As protein: CASSLWGRGRQETQYF.

The J gene is TRBJ1-2, the V gene TRBV19; 8 bases map to TRBD1. Trimming removed 6 bases from V and 8 bases from J; junction bases left unmatched: 11. CDR1 and CDR2 from the germline V gene are LNHDA and SQIVND (reference sequence). The CDR3 spans 14 residues. The chain's CDR3 is CASSQDRVGGGYTF. The CDR3 nucleotides are TGTGCCAGTAGCCAGGACAGGGTGGGTGGCGGCTACACCTTC.

This sequence joins TRBV12-3 or TRBV12-4 and TRBJ1-5, with D perhaps matching TRBD1 (6 bases). V was pared by 7 bases and J by 7 bases, with 14 bases between. The CDR3 totals 13 residues. The CDR3 is CASKLSGAQPQHF. CDR3 in DNA: TGTGCCAGCAAACTCTCAGGGGCCCAGCCCCAGCATTTT.

This chain links TRBV6-6 with TRBJ2-7; 10 bases map to TRBD1. The V segment lost 6 bases and the J segment 2 bases; nucleotides outside the gene matches: 4. Per germline, CDR1 MNHNY and CDR2 SVGAGI (reference sequence). The CDR3 is made up of 14 amino acids. CDR3 nucleotides: TGTGCCAGCAGAGGACAGGGGGGCGCCTACGAGCAGTACTTC. Residues: CASRGQGGAYEQYF.

J is TRBJ1-1 and V is TRBV7-9; 11 bases are a match to TRBD1. The CDR3 has 16 residues. Germline V gene lookup returns CDR1 SEHNR and CDR2 FQNEAQ (reference sequence). Losses at the gene ends were 5 bases for V and 5 bases for J; bases not matched to a gene: 10. The CDR3 here is CASSPGQGALGTEAFF. The CDR3 nucleotides read TGTGCCAGCAGCCCAGGACAGGGGGCTCTGGGGACTGAAGCTTTCTTT.

This chain joins TRBV6-5 and TRBJ1-2, with 9 bases identical to TRBD1. This CDR3 is built from 14 residues. J was trimmed by 11 bases and V by 7 bases; bases with no gene match: 14. CDR1 is MNHEY and CDR2 is SVGAGI in the germline V gene. The CDR3 DNA follows: TGTGCCAGCAACCTGGGGGGGACAGGGTTAGGTTACACCTTC. As protein: CASNLGGTGLGYTF.

This clone showed up just once. The chain is built from TRBV6-6 and TRBJ2-7; 13 bases agree with TRBD2. Germline V gives CDR1 MNHNY, CDR2 SVGAGI (reference sequence). The CDR3 sequence is 14 residues long. V was pared by 5 bases and J by 3 bases, with 1 base of the junction left unmatched. The DNA of the CDR3 is TGTGCCAGCAGTCGGACTAGCGGGGGCTACGAGCAGTACTTC. Its translation is CASSRTSGGYEQYF.

This clone appeared once. The J gene is TRBJ2-5, the V gene TRBV7-9, with 11 bases lining up with TRBD2. V shed 6 bases, J shed 0 bases, and the junction held 6 bases outside the gene matches. CDR3 length equals 16 residues. The germline V gene encodes CDR1 SEHNR and CDR2 FQNEAQ (reference sequence). The CDR3 DNA reads TGTGCCAGCAGACTCTCTAGCGGGGGGTACCAAGAGACCCAGTACTTC. It is translated as CASRLSSGGYQETQYF.

This clone was seen a single time. The gene calls are TRBV7-8 and TRBJ2-7; TRBD1 is a possible D gene (5 bases). CDR1 is SGHVS and CDR2 is FQNEAQ in the germline V gene. The CDR3 runs 15 residues. V was shortened by 5 bases and J by 4 bases, with 18 bases between the two germline ends. CDR3 region: CASSPARQGRYEQYF. CDR3 sequence (DNA): TGTGCCAGCAGCCCCGCTAGGCAGGGAAGGTACGAGCAGTACTTC.

The rearrangement joins TRBV30 to TRBJ2-6; D is undetermined. The ends were cut back, 4 bases at V and 0 bases at J, with 7 bases in the middle. Germline CDR1 GTSNPN, CDR2 SVGIG (reference sequence). The CDR3 runs to 14 residues. CDR3 in amino acids: CAWMSGSGANVLTF. The CDR3, as DNA: TGTGCCTGGATGTCCGGCTCTGGGGCCAACGTCCTGACTTTC.